These 16 T cell receptor beta chains share one sample of origin, sequenced in a study of shared clonotypes between healthy human individuals (dated by TCRdb to about 2020). Libraries were constructed by the immunoSEQ multiplex PCR assay. In TCRdb, the immuneACCESS table is reduced to in-frame sequences with V and J assigned. These tables do not hold every clone; where another copy was compared, an unresolved V gene accounts for under half, and the others remain unexplained. Within this sample are about 2 million clones, with roughly 95% of them counted one time only. Of the sample, 0.13% falls within the top ten clones. Sequenced material: naive CD4+ T cells sorted from blood. The sample's cell subset or site label, decoded: CD45RA+ positively selected. The source is a man aged 18-30 years in good health.

On this clone itself: A read error may explain this, as a much larger clone is one base away. The V gene is TRBV5-6, the J gene TRBJ1-2; D unresolved. The CDR3 loop spans 13 amino acids. From germline, CDR1 is SGHDT and CDR2 YYEEEE. CDR3 sequence: CAGSFNLPMSYTF. As DNA, the CDR3 is TGTGCCGGCAGCTTCAACCTCCCTATGAGCTACACCTTC.

This chain links TRBV14 with TRBJ2-3; 8 bases align to TRBD1. This CDR3 is built from 17 residues. With V trimmed by 3 bases and J by 6 bases, 14 bases remained unmatched. Germline CDR1 and CDR2: SGHDN and FVKESK. The CDR3 sequence is CASSQQGQALPRDTQYF. The DNA for the CDR3 is TGTGCCAGCAGCCAGCAGGGACAGGCCCTACCGCGGGATACGCAGTATTTT.

This clone has more than one count but fewer than ten. The sample contains more than one DNA sequence encoding this CDR3. The chain joins TRBV5-1 to TRBJ2-3; 7 positions agree with TRBD2. Germline trimming cut 4 bases from V and 0 bases from J; bases unmatched to any gene: 2. This CDR3 contains 14 residues. CDR1 SGHRS and CDR2 YFSETQ come from the germline V gene. This CDR3 is CASSISGSTDTQYF. CDR3 in DNA: TGCGCCAGCAGCATTAGCGGGAGCACAGATACGCAGTATTTT.

This clone appeared a single time. The chain employs TRBV10-3 and TRBJ2-5; the D gene is possibly TRBD2 (5 bases). Looked up from germline, CDR1 is ENHRY and CDR2 is SYGVKD. The ends were cut back, 2 bases at V and 0 bases at J, with 10 bases in the middle. The CDR3 has 15 residues. In DNA, the CDR3 is TGTGCCATCAGTGAGACCACGGGGTACCAAGAGACCCAGTACTTC. This codes for CAISETTGYQETQYF.

This sequence joins TRBV9 and TRBJ2-3; D ambiguous. This CDR3 region has 15 residues. V shed 4 bases and J shed 5 bases, with 17 bases lying between them. Germline V gene sequence: CDR1 SGDLS, CDR2 YYNGEE. Written as DNA, the CDR3 is TGTGCCAGCAGCCCCCCCTGGGGTTCGGGAGATACGCAGTATTTT. This codes for CASSPPWGSGDTQYF. Drawing the rest from reference TRBV9 and TRBJ2-3, the complete variable domain is DSGVTQTPKHLITATGQRVTLRCSPRSGDLSVYWYQQSLDQGLQFLIQYYNGEERAKGNILERFSAQQFPDLHSELNLSSLELGDSALYFCASSPPWGSGDTQYFGPGTRLTVL.

This clone was found once. The chain uses TRBV11-2 and TRBJ2-2, with a possible D match to TRBD2 (5 bases). CDR3 length: 14 amino acids. CDR1 SGHAT and CDR2 FQNNGV come from the germline V gene. V was cut by 7 bases and J by 4 bases, with 13 bases left in between. The CDR3 region has the DNA TGTGCCAGCACCTGGACCAGCGGCACCGGGGAGCTGTTTTTT. Translating gives CASTWTSGTGELFF.

The V gene is TRBV6-1, the J gene TRBJ1-2, with a possible D match to TRBD1 (6 bases). Trimming pared 6 bases from V and 7 bases from J, leaving 21 bases between. The CDR3 loop spans 15 amino acids. Per the germline V gene, CDR1 is MNHNS and CDR2 is SASEGT. CDR3 region: CASRLEGGKTGGYTF. CDR3 in DNA: TGTGCCAGCAGACTAGAGGGGGGTAAGACAGGTGGCTACACCTTC.

The V call is TRBV12-5, the J call TRBJ1-2; weak D call: TRBD1 (5 bases). Trimming cost V 0 bases and J 8 bases, with 19 bases left between them. CDR3 length: 16 residues. Germline CDR1 reads LGHNT; CDR2 reads FRNRAP. DNA of the CDR3: TGTGCTAGTGGTTTGGTACAAGGTGACAGACAACGAGGCTACACCTTC. This gives the protein CASGLVQGDRQRGYTF.

CDR3 bases: TGTGCCAGCAGCCCCGACCCGGGACAGGGATACAATGAGCAGTTCTTC. Amino acids: CASSPDPGQGYNEQFF. The J gene is TRBJ2-1, the V gene TRBV5-6, with 9 bases aligning to TRBD1. The CDR3 runs to 16 residues. The ends lost 4 bases at V and 4 bases at J; junction bases unmatched: 9. The germline gives CDR1 SGHDT, CDR2 YYEEEE. Filled out from reference TRBV5-6 and TRBJ2-1, the complete variable domain reads DAGVTQSPTHLIKTRGQQVTLRCSPKSGHDTVSWYQQALGQGPQFIFQYYEEEERQRGNFPDRFSGHQFPNYSSELNVNALLLGDSALYLCASSPDPGQGYNEQFFGPGTRLTVL.

Regarding this clone: This sample also contains other DNA sequences that code for the same CDR3. The chain couples TRBV29-1 to TRBJ1-1; D uncertain. CDR3 length: 10 amino acids. V lost 4 bases and J 5 bases, leaving 5 bases between the germline ends. Germline CDR1 reads SQVTM; CDR2 reads ANQGSEA. The chain's CDR3 is CSVVVTEAFF. For the CDR3, the DNA is TGCAGCGTTGTGGTTACTGAAGCTTTCTTT.

V gene TRBV6-5 combines with J gene TRBJ2-7; 7 bases match TRBD1. Germline CDR1 reads MNHEY; CDR2 reads SVGAGI. This CDR3 has 14 amino acids. With V trimmed by 5 bases and J by 2 bases, 6 bases remained unmatched. The CDR3 sequence: CASSPGQVAYEQYF. CDR3 nucleotide sequence: TGTGCCAGCAGTCCCGGACAGGTTGCCTACGAGCAGTACTTC.

For this clone: This sample includes further DNA sequences coding for the same CDR3. This sequence joins TRBV20-1 and TRBJ2-3; D unclear. The CDR3 loop spans 10 amino acids. CDR1 and CDR2 from the germline V gene are DFQATT and SNEGSKA (reference sequence). V was cut by 6 bases and J by 5 bases, with 6 bases left in between. CDR3 DNA: TGCAGTGCGTCTCTAGATACGCAGTATTTT. Amino acid sequence: CSASLDTQYF.

V and J are TRBV9 and TRBJ1-1; 7 nucleotides agree with TRBD1. CDR3 length: 13 residues. V was pared by 7 bases and J by 5 bases, with 8 bases of the junction left unmatched. Germline CDR1 SGDLS, CDR2 YYNGEE. Here the CDR3 DNA reads TGTGCCAGCGGGAGACAGGGAGGGACTGAAGCTTTCTTT. It translates to CASGRQGGTEAFF.

In regard to this clone: Other DNA variants within this sample encode the same CDR3. This sequence joins TRBV5-1 and TRBJ2-3; 8 nucleotides match TRBD2. The J segment lost 4 bases and the V segment lost 4 bases, leaving 2 bases of the junction unmatched. Germline V lookup: CDR1 SGHRS, CDR2 YFSETQ. The CDR3 runs 13 residues. The CDR3 region has the DNA TGCGCCAGCAGCCCCGGGGGGGCAGATACGCAGTATTTT. This sequence encodes CASSPGGADTQYF.

About this clone itself: The same CDR3 also results from other DNA sequences found in this sample. This chain uses TRBV5-4 with TRBJ2-3, with 9 bases fitting TRBD2. Germline-derived CDR1 and CDR2 are SGHNT and YYREEE (reference sequence). The CDR3 is 14 residues long. Trimming cost V 2 bases and J 6 bases; bases outside gene matches: 4. In nucleotides, the CDR3 is TGTGCCAGCAGCTTAACGAGCGGGGGGGATACGCAGTATTTT. Its translation: CASSLTSGGDTQYF.

The CDR3 DNA reads as TGCGCCAGCAGCCAAGATTCTGACAGGGGCCCTTACGAGCAGTACTTC. Translation gives CASSQDSDRGPYEQYF. The V call is TRBV4-1, the J call TRBJ2-7; 8 positions match TRBD1. CDR3 size: 16 residues. The germline V gene has CDR1 MGHRA and CDR2 YSYEKL. Trimming took 0 bases from V and 4 from J; bases not matched to a gene: 8.